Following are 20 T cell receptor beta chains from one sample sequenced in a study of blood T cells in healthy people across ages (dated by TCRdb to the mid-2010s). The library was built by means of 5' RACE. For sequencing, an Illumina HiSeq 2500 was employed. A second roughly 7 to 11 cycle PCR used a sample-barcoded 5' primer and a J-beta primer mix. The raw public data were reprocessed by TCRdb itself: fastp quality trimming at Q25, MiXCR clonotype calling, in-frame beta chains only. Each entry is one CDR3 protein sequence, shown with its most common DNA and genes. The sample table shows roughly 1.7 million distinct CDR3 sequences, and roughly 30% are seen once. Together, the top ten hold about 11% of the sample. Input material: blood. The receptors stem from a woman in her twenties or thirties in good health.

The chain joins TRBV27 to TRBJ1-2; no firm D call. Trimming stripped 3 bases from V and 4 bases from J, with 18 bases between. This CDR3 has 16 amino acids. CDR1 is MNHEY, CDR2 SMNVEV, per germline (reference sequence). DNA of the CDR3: TGTGCCAGCAGTTTGTCAGAGACGGCCGGAAGCTATGGCTACACCTTC. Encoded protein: CASSLSETAGSYGYTF.

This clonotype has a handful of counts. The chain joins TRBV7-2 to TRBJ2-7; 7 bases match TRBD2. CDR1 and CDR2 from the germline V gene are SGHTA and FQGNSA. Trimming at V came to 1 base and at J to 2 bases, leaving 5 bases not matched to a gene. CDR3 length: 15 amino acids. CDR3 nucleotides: TGTGCCAGCAGCTTAGAGCATCTAGCGGCCTACGAGCAGTACTTC. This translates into CASSLEHLAAYEQYF.

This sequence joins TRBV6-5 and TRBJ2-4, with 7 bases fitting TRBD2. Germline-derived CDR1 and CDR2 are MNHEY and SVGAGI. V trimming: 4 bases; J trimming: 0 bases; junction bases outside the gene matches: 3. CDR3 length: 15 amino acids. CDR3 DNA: TGTGCCAGCAGTTCTATAGCGGGAGCCAAAAACATTCAGTACTTC. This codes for CASSSIAGAKNIQYF.

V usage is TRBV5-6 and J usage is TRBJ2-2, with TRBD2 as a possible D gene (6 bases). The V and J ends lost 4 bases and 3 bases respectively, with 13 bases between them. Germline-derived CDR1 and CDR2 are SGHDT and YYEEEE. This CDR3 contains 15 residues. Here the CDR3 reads CASSLEGFDTGELFF. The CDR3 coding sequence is TGTGCCAGCAGCCTGGAGGGTTTCGACACCGGGGAGCTGTTTTTT.

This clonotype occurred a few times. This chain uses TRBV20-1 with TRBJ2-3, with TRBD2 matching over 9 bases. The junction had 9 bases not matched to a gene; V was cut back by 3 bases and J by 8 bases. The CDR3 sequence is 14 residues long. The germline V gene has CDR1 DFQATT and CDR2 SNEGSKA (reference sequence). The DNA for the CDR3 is TGCAGTGCTAGTTCAGCGGGGGGTAGAGTTACGCAGTATTTT. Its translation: CSASSAGGRVTQYF.

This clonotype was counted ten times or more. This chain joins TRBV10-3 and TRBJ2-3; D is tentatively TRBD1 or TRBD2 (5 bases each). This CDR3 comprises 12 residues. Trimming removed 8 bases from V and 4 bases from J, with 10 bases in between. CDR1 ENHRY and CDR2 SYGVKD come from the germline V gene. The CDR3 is CAIGDQADTQYF. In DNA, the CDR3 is TGTGCCATCGGGGACCAGGCAGATACGCAGTATTTT.

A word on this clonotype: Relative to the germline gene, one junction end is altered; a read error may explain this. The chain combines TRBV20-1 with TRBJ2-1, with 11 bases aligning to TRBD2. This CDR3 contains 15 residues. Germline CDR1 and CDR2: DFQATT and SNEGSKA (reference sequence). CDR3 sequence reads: CSTPSTSGNNNKQFF. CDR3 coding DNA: TGCAGTACTCCCTCGACTAGCGGGAATAACAATAAGCAGTTCTTC.

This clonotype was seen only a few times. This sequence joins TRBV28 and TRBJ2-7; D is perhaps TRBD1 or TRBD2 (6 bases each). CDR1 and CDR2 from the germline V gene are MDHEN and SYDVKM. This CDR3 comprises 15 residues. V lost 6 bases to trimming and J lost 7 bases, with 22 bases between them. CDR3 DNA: TGTGCCAGCAGCCCTGGGGACTTGGGGGCTGGAGAGCAGTACTTC. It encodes CASSPGDLGAGEQYF.

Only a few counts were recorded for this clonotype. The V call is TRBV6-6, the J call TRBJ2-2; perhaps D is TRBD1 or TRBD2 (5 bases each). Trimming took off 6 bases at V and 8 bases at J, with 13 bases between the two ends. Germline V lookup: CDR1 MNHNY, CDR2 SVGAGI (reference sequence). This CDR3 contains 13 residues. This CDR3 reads CASSLRDRGELFF. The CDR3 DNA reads TGTGCCAGCAGCTTGAGGGACCGGGGGGAGCTGTTTTTT.

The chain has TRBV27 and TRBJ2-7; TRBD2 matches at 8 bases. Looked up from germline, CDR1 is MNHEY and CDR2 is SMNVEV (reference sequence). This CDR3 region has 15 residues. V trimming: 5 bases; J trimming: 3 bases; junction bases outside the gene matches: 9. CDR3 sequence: CASSPDGLAYYEQYF. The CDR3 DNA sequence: TGTGCCAGCAGTCCGGATGGACTAGCATACTACGAGCAGTACTTC.

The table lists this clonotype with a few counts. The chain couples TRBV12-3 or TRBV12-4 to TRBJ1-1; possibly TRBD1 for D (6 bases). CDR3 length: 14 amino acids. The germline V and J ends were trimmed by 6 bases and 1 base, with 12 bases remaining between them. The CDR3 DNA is TGTGCCAGCAGATCAAGGGGGGGGAACACTGAAGCTTTCTTT. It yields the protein CASRSRGGNTEAFF.

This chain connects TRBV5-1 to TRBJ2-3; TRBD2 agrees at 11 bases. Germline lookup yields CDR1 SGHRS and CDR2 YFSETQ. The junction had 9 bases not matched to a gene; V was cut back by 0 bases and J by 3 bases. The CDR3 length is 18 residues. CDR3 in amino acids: CASSLVASGRLRTDTQYF. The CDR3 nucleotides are TGCGCCAGCAGCTTGGTGGCTAGCGGGAGGCTAAGAACAGATACGCAGTATTTT.

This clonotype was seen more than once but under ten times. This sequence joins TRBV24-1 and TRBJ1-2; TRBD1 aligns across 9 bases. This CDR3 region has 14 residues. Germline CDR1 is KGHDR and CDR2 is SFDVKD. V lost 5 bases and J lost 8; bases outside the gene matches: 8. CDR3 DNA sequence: TGTGCCACCAGTGCCGGGGACAGGGATCAGGGCTACACCTTC. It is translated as CATSAGDRDQGYTF.

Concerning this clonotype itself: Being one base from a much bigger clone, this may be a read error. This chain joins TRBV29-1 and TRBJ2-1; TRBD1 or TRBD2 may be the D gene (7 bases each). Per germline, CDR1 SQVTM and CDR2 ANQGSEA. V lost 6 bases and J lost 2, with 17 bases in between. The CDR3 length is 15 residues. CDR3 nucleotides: TGCAGCGTGCACCTGGGAGGGACAGCCTACAATGAGCAGTTCTTC. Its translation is CSVHLGGTAYNEQFF.

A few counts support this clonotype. The CDR3 protein is CASSLTTTSSYNEQFF. In DNA, the CDR3 is TGTGCCAGCAGTTTAACCACCACGAGCTCCTACAATGAGCAGTTCTTC. The gene calls are TRBV6-5 and TRBJ2-1; no definite D call. With 4 bases removed from V and 0 bases from J, the gap between germline ends came to 13 bases. The germline gives CDR1 MNHEY, CDR2 SVGAGI. This CDR3 has 16 amino acids.

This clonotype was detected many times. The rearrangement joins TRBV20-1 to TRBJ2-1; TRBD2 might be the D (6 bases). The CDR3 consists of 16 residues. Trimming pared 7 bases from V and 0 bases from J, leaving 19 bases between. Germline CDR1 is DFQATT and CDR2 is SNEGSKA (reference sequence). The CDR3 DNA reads TGCAGTGGGAGAGGCAGCGGGTTGAGCTCCTACAATGAGCAGTTCTTC. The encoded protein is CSGRGSGLSSYNEQFF.

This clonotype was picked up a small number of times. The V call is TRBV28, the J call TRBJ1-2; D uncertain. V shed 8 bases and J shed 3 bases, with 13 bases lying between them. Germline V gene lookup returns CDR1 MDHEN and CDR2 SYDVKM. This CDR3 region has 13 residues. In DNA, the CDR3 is TGTGCCAGCGGGGATATCGGACACTATGGCTACACCTTC. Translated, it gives CASGDIGHYGYTF.

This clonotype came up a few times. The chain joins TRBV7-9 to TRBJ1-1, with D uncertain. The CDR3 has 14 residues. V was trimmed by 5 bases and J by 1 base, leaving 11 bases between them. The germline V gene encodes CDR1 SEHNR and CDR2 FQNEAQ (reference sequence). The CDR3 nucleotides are TGTGCCAGCAGCGACCTTCCCCAGAACACTGAAGCTTTCTTT. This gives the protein CASSDLPQNTEAFF.

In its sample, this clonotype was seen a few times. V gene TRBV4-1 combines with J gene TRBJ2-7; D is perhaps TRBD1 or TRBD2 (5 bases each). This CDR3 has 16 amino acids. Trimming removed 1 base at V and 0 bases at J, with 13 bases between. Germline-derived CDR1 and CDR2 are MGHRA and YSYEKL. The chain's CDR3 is CASSQVWDPSSYEQYF. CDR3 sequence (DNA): TGCGCCAGCAGCCAAGTTTGGGACCCGAGCTCCTACGAGCAGTACTTC.

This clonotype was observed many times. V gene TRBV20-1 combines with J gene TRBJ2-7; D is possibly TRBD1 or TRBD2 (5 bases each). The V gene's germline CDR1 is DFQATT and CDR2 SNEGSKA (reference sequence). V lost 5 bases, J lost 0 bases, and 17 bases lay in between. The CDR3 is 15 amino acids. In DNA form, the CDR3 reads TGCAGTGCTTACCCCGGGACGCCGAACTCCTACGAGCAGTACTTC. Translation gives CSAYPGTPNSYEQYF.